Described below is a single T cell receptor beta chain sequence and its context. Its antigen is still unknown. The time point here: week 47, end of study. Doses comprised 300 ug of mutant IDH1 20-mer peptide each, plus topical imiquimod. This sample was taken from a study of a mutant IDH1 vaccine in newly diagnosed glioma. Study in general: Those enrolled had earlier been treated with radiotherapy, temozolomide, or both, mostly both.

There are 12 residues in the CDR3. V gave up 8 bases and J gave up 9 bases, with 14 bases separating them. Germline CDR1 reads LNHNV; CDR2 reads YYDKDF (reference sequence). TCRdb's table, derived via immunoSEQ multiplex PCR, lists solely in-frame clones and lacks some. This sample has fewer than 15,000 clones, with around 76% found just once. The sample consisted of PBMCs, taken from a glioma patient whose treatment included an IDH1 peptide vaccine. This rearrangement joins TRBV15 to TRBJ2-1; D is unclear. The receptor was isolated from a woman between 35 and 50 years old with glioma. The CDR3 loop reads CATRTTRAEQFF. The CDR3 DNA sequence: TGTGCCACCCGCACCACTCGAGCTGAGCAGTTCTTC.